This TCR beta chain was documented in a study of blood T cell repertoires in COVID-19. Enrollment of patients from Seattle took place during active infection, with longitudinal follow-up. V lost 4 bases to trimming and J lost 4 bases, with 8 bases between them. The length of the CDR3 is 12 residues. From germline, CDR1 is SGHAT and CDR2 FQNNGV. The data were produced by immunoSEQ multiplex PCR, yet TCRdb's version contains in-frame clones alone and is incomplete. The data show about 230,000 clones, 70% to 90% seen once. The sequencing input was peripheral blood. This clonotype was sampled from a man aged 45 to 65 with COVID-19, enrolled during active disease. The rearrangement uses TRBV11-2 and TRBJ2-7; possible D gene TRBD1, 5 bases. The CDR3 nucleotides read TGTGCCAGCAGCTCTCAGGGTTACGAGCAGTACTTC. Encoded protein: CASSSQGYEQYF.